This T cell receptor beta chain was retrieved from a study of CD8+ T cells in alopecia areata. Whole-study findings and limits: Compared with mice, patients displayed less clear TCR sharing, possibly for HLA-related reasons.

cDNA serving as the sequencing template came from extracted, reverse transcribed RNA. TCRdb keeps only in-frame clones here, not all; method: immunoSEQ multiplex PCR. The sample gives some 160,000 clones, approximately 60% of which show up once; 36% is in the top ten. A remark on this clone: Its antigen is unidentified.

Germline CDR1 is SGHRS and CDR2 is YFSETQ. The V gene lost 0 bases and the J gene lost 0 bases, with 12 bases spanning the gap. The CDR3 sequence is 16 residues long. Sequenced material: CD8+ T cells sorted from blood. The chain recombines TRBV5-1 with TRBJ1-1, with D unresolved. The receptor's source is a human donor in good health. This CDR3 is CASSLERSLMNTEAFF. In DNA, the CDR3 is TGCGCCAGCAGCTTGGAGCGCAGTCTCATGAACACTGAAGCTTTCTTT.